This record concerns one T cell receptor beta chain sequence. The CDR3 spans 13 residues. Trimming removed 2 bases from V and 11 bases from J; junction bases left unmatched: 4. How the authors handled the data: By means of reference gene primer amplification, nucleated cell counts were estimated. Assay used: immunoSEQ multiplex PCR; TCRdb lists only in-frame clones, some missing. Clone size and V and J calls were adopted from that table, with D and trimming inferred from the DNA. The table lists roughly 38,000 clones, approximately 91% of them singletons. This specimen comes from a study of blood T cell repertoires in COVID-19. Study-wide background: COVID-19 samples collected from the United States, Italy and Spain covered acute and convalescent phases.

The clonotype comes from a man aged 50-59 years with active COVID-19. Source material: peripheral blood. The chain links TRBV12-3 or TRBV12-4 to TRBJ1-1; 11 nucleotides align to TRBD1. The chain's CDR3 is CASSLRDRGVAFF. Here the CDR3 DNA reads TGTGCCAGCAGTTTAAGGGACAGGGGGGTGGCTTTCTTT.